The 28 T cell receptor beta chains below come from one sample, sequenced in a study of vaccination and CD4 T cells after COVID-19. Which antigens these TCRs recognize remains unknown. Described treatment: 10-day PBMC culture with coronavirus spike peptide pools or control peptides (ViraFEST assay). Once obtained from cultured CD4+ T cells, the DNA was sequenced using the Oncomine TCR Beta short-read assay. One entry per CDR3 protein results from TCRdb running MiXCR on the PCR reads. The sample has more than 9,500 distinct CDR3 sequences, 50% to 75% seen once. Input material: CD4+ T cells from blood, cultured in vitro. The source is a human donor who had recovered from COVID-19.

The CDR3 sequence: CASSLSFANNEQFF. CDR3 nucleotide sequence: TGTGCCAGCAGCTTATCCTTTGCCAACAATGAGCAGTTCTTC. The J gene is TRBJ2-1, the V gene TRBV7-9, with D uncertain. CDR1 is SEHNR and CDR2 is FQNEAQ in the germline V gene (reference sequence). The CDR3 sequence is 14 residues long. V lost 2 bases, J lost 5 bases, and 10 bases lay in between.

The chain is built from TRBV20-1 and TRBJ2-7, with TRBD2 identical over 12 bases. Per germline, CDR1 DFQATT and CDR2 SNEGSKA (reference sequence). With 2 bases clipped from V and 4 bases from J, the junction kept 9 bases outside the gene matches. There are 16 residues in the CDR3. DNA for the CDR3: TGCAGTGCTAGACGTCCGGGACTAGCGGGTTTTTACGAGCAGTACTTC. Encoded protein: CSARRPGLAGFYEQYF.

The chain is built from TRBV20-1 and TRBJ2-5; D gene ambiguous. The CDR3 extends over 12 amino acids. Germline V lookup: CDR1 DFQATT, CDR2 SNEGSKA (reference sequence). Trimming shortened V by 3 bases and J by 0 bases, and 5 bases separated the two germline ends. CDR3 sequence reads: CSASENQETQYF. Here the CDR3 DNA reads TGCAGTGCTAGTGAGAACCAAGAGACCCAGTACTTC.

J is TRBJ1-5 and V is TRBV6-5, with D tentatively TRBD1 (5 bases). Per germline, CDR1 MNHEY and CDR2 SVGAGI. The length of the CDR3 is 12 residues. V was cut by 4 bases and J by 7 bases, with 8 bases left in between. The CDR3 sequence is CASSSGTQPQHF. The CDR3 DNA is TGTGCCAGCAGTTCCGGGACGCAGCCCCAGCATTTT.

The chain couples TRBV7-6 to TRBJ2-2; D could derive from TRBD1 or TRBD2 (6 bases each). CDR3 size: 18 residues. From germline, CDR1 is SGHVS and CDR2 FNYEAQ. Deletions cut 3 bases from V and 1 base from J, with 18 bases between. CDR3 in amino acids: CASSFASRAGQNTGELFF. CDR3 coding DNA: TGTGCCAGCAGCTTTGCTAGTAGGGCGGGACAGAACACCGGGGAGCTGTTTTTT.

J is TRBJ1-1 and V is TRBV6-5; a possible D gene is TRBD1 (6 bases). V lost 0 bases and J 11 bases, leaving 13 bases between the germline ends. CDR1 is MNHEY, CDR2 SVGAGI, per germline. The CDR3 loop spans 13 amino acids. CDR3: CASSYSPGTLAFF. For the CDR3, the DNA is TGTGCCAGCAGTTACTCACCCGGGACATTGGCTTTCTTT.

The gene calls are TRBV27 and TRBJ2-2; D might be TRBD2 (6 bases). This CDR3 comprises 15 residues. V lost 2 bases to trimming and J lost 0 bases, with 7 bases between them. In germline, CDR1 is MNHEY, CDR2 SMNVEV (reference sequence). CDR3: CASSLGGANTGELFF. The CDR3, as DNA: TGTGCCAGCAGTTTAGGCGGGGCGAACACCGGGGAGCTGTTTTTT.

By frequency in the sample, this clonotype is large. The chain uses TRBV20-1 and TRBJ2-2, with 8 bases aligning to TRBD1. Germline V gives CDR1 DFQATT, CDR2 SNEGSKA (reference sequence). The CDR3 extends over 15 amino acids. Germline trimming cut 4 bases from V and 7 bases from J; bases unmatched to any gene: 11. In nucleotides, the CDR3 is TGCAGTGCTACAAGCCCCAGGGGGCAAAGCGGGGAGCTGTTTTTT. It specifies CSATSPRGQSGELFF.

The CDR3 DNA reads TGCGCCAGCAGCTTGAGCGTCCCCGCACCAGCCGGGGAGCTGTTTTTT. Its protein product is CASSLSVPAPAGELFF. J is TRBJ2-2 and V is TRBV5-1; no clear D. Between the trimmed V and J ends, which lost 1 base and 6 bases, there was a span of 16 bases. The germline V gene has CDR1 SGHRS and CDR2 YFSETQ. There are 16 residues in the CDR3.

J is TRBJ2-1 and V is TRBV6-1, with 10 bases lining up with TRBD2. Germline V gene data show CDR1 as MNHNS and CDR2 as SASEGT. The CDR3 length is 15 residues. The V and J ends lost 3 bases and 8 bases, in that order; junction bases with no gene match: 7. The CDR3 DNA is TGTGCCAGCAGTGAGGTTAGACTAGCGGGCGATGAGCAGTTCTTC. It is translated as CASSEVRLAGDEQFF.

The chain joins TRBV5-1 to TRBJ1-2; the D is unclear. The length of the CDR3 is 14 residues. V lost 0 bases to trimming and J lost 5 bases, with 11 bases between them. CDR1 and CDR2 (germline): SGHRS, YFSETQ. CDR3 DNA: TGCGCCAGCAGCTTGGCCGGCAGAGAGTATGGCTACACCTTC. Translated, it gives CASSLAGREYGYTF.

V gene TRBV28 combines with J gene TRBJ1-3, with no clear D. The CDR3 covers 15 residues. The V and J ends lost 7 bases and 0 bases respectively, with 13 bases between them. CDR1 is MDHEN and CDR2 is SYDVKM in the germline V gene. DNA for the CDR3: TGTGCCAGCACTTTTACACGGACCTCTGGAAACACCATATATTTT. As protein: CASTFTRTSGNTIYF.

The chain couples TRBV30 to TRBJ2-1; TRBD2 is a possible D gene (6 bases). In germline, CDR1 is GTSNPN, CDR2 SVGIG (reference sequence). The CDR3 loop spans 14 amino acids. The V end was cut by 0 bases, the J end by 8 bases, with 14 bases between. Written as DNA, the CDR3 is TGTGCCTGGAGTGTCGGTCGGGAGCGCGATGAGCAGTTCTTC. Protein product: CAWSVGRERDEQFF.

This clonotype was observed a few times. The chain uses TRBV7-9 and TRBJ2-3, with 8 bases lining up with TRBD2. There are 16 residues in the CDR3. The J segment lost 2 bases and the V segment lost 5 bases, leaving 9 bases of the junction unmatched. Germline V gene sequence: CDR1 SEHNR, CDR2 FQNEAQ (reference sequence). CDR3 sequence reads: CASSLPGGRYTDTQYF. As DNA, the CDR3 is TGTGCCAGCAGCCTCCCCGGCGGGAGGTACACAGATACGCAGTATTTT.

This clonotype came up a few times. This chain joins TRBV27 and TRBJ1-6; no firm D call. The CDR3 extends over 13 amino acids. Trimming cost V 7 bases and J 3 bases, with 7 bases left between them. The germline gives CDR1 MNHEY, CDR2 SMNVEV (reference sequence). CDR3 bases: TGTGCCAGCAAACCCCGCTATAATTCACCCCTCCACTTT. Translated, it gives CASKPRYNSPLHF.

The chain carries TRBV6-1 and TRBJ2-2, with 12 nucleotides matching TRBD2. Germline V gene lookup returns CDR1 MNHNS and CDR2 SASEGT. V gave up 6 bases and J gave up 6 bases; unmatched junction bases: 2. The CDR3 runs 14 residues. The CDR3 protein is CASSRLAGAGELFF. As DNA, the CDR3 is TGTGCCAGCAGCCGACTAGCGGGAGCCGGGGAGCTGTTTTTT.

The J gene is TRBJ2-5, the V gene TRBV9; 7 positions agree with TRBD1. After removal of 4 bases from V and 1 base from J, the junction contained 10 bases not matched to a gene. The V gene's germline CDR1 is SGDLS and CDR2 YYNGEE. The CDR3 is 16 residues long. CDR3: CASSPTTGLGQETQYF. The CDR3 DNA follows: TGTGCCAGCAGCCCGACGACAGGGCTCGGCCAAGAGACCCAGTACTTC.

J is TRBJ1-2 and V is TRBV24-1; D gene ambiguous. Between the trimmed V and J ends, which lost 10 bases and 4 bases, there was a span of 12 bases. Germline CDR1 KGHDR, CDR2 SFDVKD. The CDR3 totals 12 residues. CDR3 residues: CATYLGCYGYTF. In DNA form, the CDR3 reads TGTGCCACATACTTAGGGTGCTATGGCTACACCTTC.

V gene TRBV3-1 combines with J gene TRBJ2-7, with D tentatively TRBD2 (7 bases). The CDR3 length is 15 residues. From germline, CDR1 is LGHDT and CDR2 YNNKEL (reference sequence). V lost 4 bases and J 1 base, leaving 14 bases between the germline ends. The DNA for the CDR3 is TGTGCCAGCAGCCGGGGGGGACATACATCCTACGAGCAGTACTTC. This gives the protein CASSRGGHTSYEQYF.

This clonotype was observed a handful of times. The V call is TRBV6-2 or TRBV6-3, the J call TRBJ1-2; no clear D. The length of the CDR3 is 15 residues. Trimming shortened V by 7 bases and J by 6 bases, and 21 bases separated the two germline ends. CDR1 MNHEY and CDR2 SVGEGT come from the germline V gene. The CDR3 DNA reads as TGTGCCAGCACTCCTAGCCCGGGATACGAGGATGGCTACACCTTC. Its translation is CASTPSPGYEDGYTF.

This clonotype was seen once. Germline and junction disagree at one end, which may indicate a read error. The J gene is TRBJ2-5, the V gene TRBV10-2; D is perhaps TRBD1 (6 bases). Germline V lookup: CDR1 WSHSY, CDR2 SAAADI. The CDR3 extends over 14 amino acids. The CDR3 reads CASTQARGSESQYF. CDR3 coding DNA: TGCGCCAGCACTCAAGCGAGGGGGAGCGAGAGCCAGTACTTC.

V usage is TRBV19 and J usage is TRBJ2-6; D remains ambiguous. V was pared by 7 bases and J by 0 bases, with 10 bases between. This CDR3 has 15 amino acids. Germline V gene sequence: CDR1 LNHDA, CDR2 SQIVND (reference sequence). CDR3 nucleotide sequence: TGTGCCAGTACAGCCCTCCACTCTGGGGCCAACGTCCTGACTTTC. Translating gives CASTALHSGANVLTF.

The chain uses TRBV27 and TRBJ1-1, with TRBD1 as a possible D gene (5 bases). The CDR3 contains 12 residues. Germline V gene sequence: CDR1 MNHEY, CDR2 SMNVEV (reference sequence). The V gene lost 6 bases and the J gene lost 5 bases, with 10 bases spanning the gap. CDR3 sequence (DNA): TGTGCCAGCAGGCAGGGTGGTACTGAAGCTTTCTTT. Its translation: CASRQGGTEAFF.

The gene calls are TRBV28 and TRBJ2-7; TRBD1 matches 8 bases. V shed 6 bases, J shed 2 bases, and the junction held 12 bases outside the gene matches. The CDR3 covers 16 residues. The germline V gene has CDR1 MDHEN and CDR2 SYDVKM. In DNA, the CDR3 is TGTGCCAGCAGCCCAATTGGACAGGGTAAAACCTACGAGCAGTACTTC. Translation gives CASSPIGQGKTYEQYF.

This rearrangement joins TRBV7-3 to TRBJ1-5, with D unresolved. V lost 3 bases and J lost 2, with 26 bases in between. There are 20 residues in the CDR3. Per germline, CDR1 SGHTA and CDR2 FQGTGA. As DNA, the CDR3 is TGTGCCAGCAGCTTTACTCGCTCACCCGTCGAACTCGAGGGCAATCAGCCCCAGCATTTT. Translation gives CASSFTRSPVELEGNQPQHF. The complete variable domain, with remaining parts taken from reference TRBV7-3 and TRBJ1-5, reads GAGVSQTPSNKVTEKGKYVELRCDPISGHTALYWYRQSLGQGPEFLIYFQGTGAADDSGLPNDRFFAVRPEGSVSTLKIQRTERGDSAVYLCASSFTRSPVELEGNQPQHFGDGTRLSIL.

This clonotype was counted a few times. The rearrangement joins TRBV7-2 to TRBJ2-1; no reliable D call. Germline-derived CDR1 and CDR2 are SGHTA and FQGNSA. The CDR3 runs 13 residues. V lost 8 bases and J 3 bases, leaving 11 bases between the germline ends. CDR3 protein: CASGPRGYNEQFF. The CDR3 DNA is TGTGCCAGCGGGCCTAGAGGCTACAATGAGCAGTTCTTC. Together with reference TRBV7-2 and TRBJ2-1, the CDR3 gives the full variable domain: GAGVSQSPSNKVTEKGKDVELRCDPISGHTALYWYRQSLGQGLEFLIYFQGNSAPDKSGLPSDRFSAERTGGSVSTLTIQRTQQEDSAVYLCASGPRGYNEQFFGPGTRLTVL.

The chain uses TRBV19 and TRBJ2-2, with D possibly being TRBD1 or TRBD2 (5 bases each). V shed 4 bases and J shed 2 bases, with 14 bases lying between them. CDR3 length equals 16 residues. Germline V gene lookup returns CDR1 LNHDA and CDR2 SQIVND (reference sequence). This CDR3 is CASSKYGTANTGELFF. The DNA for the CDR3 is TGTGCCAGTAGTAAATACGGGACGGCCAACACCGGGGAGCTGTTTTTT.

In its sample, this clonotype is medium-sized (0.01 to 0.1%). This rearrangement joins TRBV18 to TRBJ2-3, with D uncertain. V was trimmed by 2 bases and J by 4 bases, leaving 10 bases between them. The CDR3 length is 14 residues. CDR1 and CDR2 (germline): KGHSH, LQKENI. DNA of the CDR3: TGTGCCAGCTCACCATCGGCAGTCCCAGATACGCAGTATTTT. This codes for CASSPSAVPDTQYF.